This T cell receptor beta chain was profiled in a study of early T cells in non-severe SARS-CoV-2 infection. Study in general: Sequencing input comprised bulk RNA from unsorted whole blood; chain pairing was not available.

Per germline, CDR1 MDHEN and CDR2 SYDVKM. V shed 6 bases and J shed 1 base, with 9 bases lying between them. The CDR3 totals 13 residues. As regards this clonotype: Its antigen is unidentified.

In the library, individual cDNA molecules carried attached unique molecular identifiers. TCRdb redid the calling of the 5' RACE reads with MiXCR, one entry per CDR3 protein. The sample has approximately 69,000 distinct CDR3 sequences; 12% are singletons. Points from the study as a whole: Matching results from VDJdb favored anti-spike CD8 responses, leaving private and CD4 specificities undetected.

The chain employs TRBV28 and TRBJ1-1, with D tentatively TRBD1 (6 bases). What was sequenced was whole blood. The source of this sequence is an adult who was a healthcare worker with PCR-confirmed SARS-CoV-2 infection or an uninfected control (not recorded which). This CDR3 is CASRDSPNTEAFF. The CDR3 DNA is TGTGCCAGCAGGGACAGCCCGAACACTGAAGCTTTCTTT.